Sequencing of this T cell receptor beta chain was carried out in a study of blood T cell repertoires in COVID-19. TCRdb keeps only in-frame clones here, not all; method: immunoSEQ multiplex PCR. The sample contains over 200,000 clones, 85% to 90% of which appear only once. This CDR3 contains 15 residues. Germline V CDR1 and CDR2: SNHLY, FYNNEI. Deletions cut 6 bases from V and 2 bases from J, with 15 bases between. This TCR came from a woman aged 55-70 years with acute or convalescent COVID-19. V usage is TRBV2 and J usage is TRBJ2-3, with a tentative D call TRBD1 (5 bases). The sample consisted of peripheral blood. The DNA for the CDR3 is TGTGCCAGCAGAGGAGACAGAGGACCCACAGATACGCAGTATTTT. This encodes CASRGDRGPTDTQYF.